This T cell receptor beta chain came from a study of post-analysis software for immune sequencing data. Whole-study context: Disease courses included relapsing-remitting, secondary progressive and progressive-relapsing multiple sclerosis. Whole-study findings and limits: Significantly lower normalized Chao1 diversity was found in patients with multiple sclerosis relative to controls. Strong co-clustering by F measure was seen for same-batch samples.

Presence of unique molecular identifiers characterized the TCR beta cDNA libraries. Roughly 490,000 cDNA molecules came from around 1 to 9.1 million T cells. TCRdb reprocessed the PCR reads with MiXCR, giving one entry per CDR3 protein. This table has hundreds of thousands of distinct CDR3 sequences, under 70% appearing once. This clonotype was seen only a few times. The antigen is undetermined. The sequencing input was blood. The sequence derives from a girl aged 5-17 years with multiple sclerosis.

The CDR3 spells CASSQDRRFGEKLFF. In nucleotides, the CDR3 is TGTGCCAGCAGCCAAGATCGTAGGTTCGGTGAAAAACTGTTTTTT. V usage is TRBV14 and J usage is TRBJ1-4; D uncertain. CDR3 size: 15 residues. V shed 0 bases and J shed 7 bases, with 12 bases lying between them. From germline, CDR1 is SGHDN and CDR2 FVKESK.